These 18 T cell receptor beta chains were all obtained from the same sample, sequenced in a study of OX40 agonist ivuxolimab in advanced cancers. Library generation was performed with the immunoSEQ multiplex PCR assay. Not all clones reach the TCRdb copy of this immuneACCESS table, which keeps in-frame sequences only. Checked studies attribute under half of the gap to unresolved V genes and leave the rest unexplained. The sample table shows approximately 61,000 clones, and roughly nine tenths are seen once. Roughly a sixth of the sample lies in the top ten. The sample here was CD4+ or CD8+ T cells sorted from blood, taken in a trial of the OX40 agonist ivuxolimab. Every receptor here comes from an adult with an advanced solid tumor such as melanoma, head and neck, liver or kidney cancer.

The chain combines TRBV7-6 with TRBJ2-2, with 7 bases aligning to TRBD1. Germline V gives CDR1 SGHVS, CDR2 FNYEAQ. CDR3 length equals 16 residues. V lost 5 bases to trimming and J lost 6 bases; unmatched junction nucleotides: 12. CDR3 sequence reads: CASSHRTGEISGELFF. Written as DNA, the CDR3 is TGTGCCAGCAGCCACCGCACAGGGGAAATTTCCGGGGAGCTGTTTTTT.

This clone was observed once. The chain carries TRBV27 and TRBJ1-2; 11 nucleotides align to TRBD1. With V trimmed by 6 bases and J by 7 bases, 10 bases remained unmatched. The CDR3 has 15 residues. From germline, CDR1 is MNHEY and CDR2 SMNVEV (reference sequence). CDR3 residues: CASSLGGQGVGGYTF. In nucleotides, the CDR3 is TGTGCCAGCAGCCTTGGGGGACAGGGGGTGGGTGGCTACACCTTC.

The chain is built from TRBV28 and TRBJ2-2, with 7 nucleotides matching TRBD1. This CDR3 spans 11 amino acids. Germline trimming cut 8 bases from V and 8 bases from J; bases unmatched to any gene: 2. CDR1 and CDR2 from the germline V gene are MDHEN and SYDVKM. CDR3 region: CASGGQGELFF. Here the CDR3 DNA reads TGTGCCAGCGGGGGACAGGGGGAGCTGTTTTTT.

The CDR3, as DNA: TGTGCCAGCTCCCCCCGGATTAGCGGGGGCAACACCGGGGAGCTGTTTTTT. Translated, it gives CASSPRISGGNTGELFF. The genes are TRBV18 and TRBJ2-2, with TRBD2 matching 9 bases. Germline trimming cut 6 bases from V and 2 bases from J; bases unmatched to any gene: 10. The CDR3 runs 17 residues. CDR1 KGHSH and CDR2 LQKENI come from the germline V gene.

This chain connects TRBV25-1 to TRBJ1-3; possible D gene TRBD1, 5 bases. This CDR3 has 17 amino acids. Germline loops: CDR1 MGHDK, CDR2 SYGVNS. V shed 10 bases and J shed 2 bases, with 24 bases lying between them. CDR3 sequence (DNA): TGTGCCACCACTGGGGGAATTGGGGATAACGCTGGAAACACCATATATTTT. Amino acid sequence: CATTGGIGDNAGNTIYF.

This chain connects TRBV5-1 to TRBJ2-7; 9 bases align to TRBD1. The germline V gene has CDR1 SGHRS and CDR2 YFSETQ. J was trimmed by 3 bases and V by 5 bases; bases with no gene match: 9. The CDR3 consists of 15 residues. As DNA, the CDR3 is TGCGCCAGCAGACCAACCGGGACAGGGAGCTACGAGCAGTACTTC. Protein: CASRPTGTGSYEQYF.

The rearrangement links TRBV4-2 to TRBJ1-2, with 12 nucleotides matching TRBD1. The V gene's germline CDR1 is LGHNA and CDR2 YNFKEQ. The CDR3 contains 16 residues. J lost 3 bases, V lost 4 bases, and 6 bases had no gene match. The CDR3 nucleotides are TGTGCCAGCAGCCCTTCGGGACAGGGGGCTTACTATGGCTACACCTTC. As protein: CASSPSGQGAYYGYTF.

The chain recombines TRBV6-5 with TRBJ2-2; TRBD1 agrees at 7 bases. The CDR3 runs 14 residues. V was pared by 3 bases and J by 6 bases, with 4 bases of the junction left unmatched. CDR1 and CDR2 (germline): MNHEY, SVGAGI. The CDR3 DNA reads TGTGCCAGCAGTTATTTACAGGGGTCCGGGGAGCTGTTTTTT. Its translation is CASSYLQGSGELFF.

The chain couples TRBV5-6 to TRBJ2-1; D perhaps matches TRBD1 (6 bases). Germline loops: CDR1 SGHDT, CDR2 YYEEEE. V was pared by 5 bases and J by 0 bases, with 21 bases between. The CDR3 spans 18 residues. Written as DNA, the CDR3 is TGTGCCAGCAGGAAGGATTTCAAGGGGGAGATCTCCTACAATGAGCAGTTCTTC. Protein: CASRKDFKGEISYNEQFF.

The chain is built from TRBV19 and TRBJ2-7; 10 bases fit TRBD1. The CDR3 consists of 17 residues. V shed 1 base, J shed 2 bases, and the junction held 8 bases outside the gene matches. Germline values: CDR1 LNHDA, CDR2 SQIVND (reference sequence). The chain's CDR3 is CASSIGGGQGITYEQYF. As DNA, the CDR3 is TGTGCCAGTAGTATAGGAGGGGGACAGGGGATAACCTACGAGCAGTACTTC.

V and J are TRBV6-6 and TRBJ2-7; D could derive from TRBD1 or TRBD2 (5 bases each). From germline, CDR1 is MNHNY and CDR2 SVGAGI (reference sequence). The CDR3 totals 14 residues. Between the trimmed V and J ends, which lost 3 bases and 4 bases, there was a span of 13 bases. The CDR3 region has the DNA TGTGCCAGCAGTTATGGGGACGGAAAATACGAGCAGTACTTC. It is translated as CASSYGDGKYEQYF.

This clone occurred many times. At the DNA level, this CDR3 is encoded by other sequences in the same sample as well. The V call is TRBV28, the J call TRBJ1-5; D is unclear. Looked up from germline, CDR1 is MDHEN and CDR2 is SYDVKM. The CDR3 covers 11 residues. V was shortened by 3 bases and J by 4 bases, with 1 base between the two germline ends. The CDR3 protein is CASSLNQPQHF. In DNA form, the CDR3 reads TGTGCCAGCAGTTTGAATCAGCCCCAGCATTTT. The full variable domain, in which reference TRBV28 and TRBJ1-5 provide the parts outside the CDR3, is DVKVTQSSRYLVKRTGEKVFLECVQDMDHENMFWYRQDPGLGLRLIYFSYDVKMKEKGDIPEGYSVSREKKERFSLILESASTNQTSMYLCASSLNQPQHFGDGTRLSIL.

The chain is built from TRBV11-2 and TRBJ2-1; weak D call: TRBD1 (6 bases). Trimming stripped 1 base from V and 3 bases from J, with 7 bases between. CDR1 is SGHAT, CDR2 FQNNGV, per germline. This CDR3 spans 14 amino acids. CDR3 sequence: CASSLGDNYNEQFF. In DNA form, the CDR3 reads TGTGCCAGCAGCTTAGGGGACAACTACAATGAGCAGTTCTTC.

The chain carries TRBV5-6 and TRBJ1-4; perhaps TRBD1 as D (5 bases). Germline assignment: CDR1 SGHDT and CDR2 YYEEEE. V gave up 4 bases and J gave up 3 bases, with 16 bases separating them. CDR3 length: 16 amino acids. CDR3 amino acids: CASSGGTLAANEKLFF. CDR3 coding DNA: TGTGCCAGCAGCGGGGGGACTTTGGCGGCTAATGAAAAACTGTTTTTT.

This chain joins TRBV7-3 and TRBJ2-3, with D possibly TRBD2 on 5 matching bases. The V and J ends lost 5 bases and 5 bases respectively, with 11 bases between them. This CDR3 has 13 residues. Germline V lookup: CDR1 SGHTA, CDR2 FQGTGA. The CDR3 spells CASSLGVRDTQYF. CDR3 in DNA: TGTGCCAGCAGCCTCGGGGTACGAGATACGCAGTATTTT.

This clone was observed a single time. The J gene is TRBJ2-1, the V gene TRBV29-1; D may match TRBD1 or TRBD2 (5 bases each). V was trimmed by 7 bases and J by 0 bases, leaving 10 bases between them. CDR1 SQVTM and CDR2 ANQGSEA come from the germline V gene. The CDR3 sequence is 13 residues long. CDR3 protein: CSASGRSYNEQFF. CDR3 nucleotide sequence: TGCAGCGCCTCGGGGCGCTCCTACAATGAGCAGTTCTTC.

The V call is TRBV29-1, the J call TRBJ2-3; TRBD1 or TRBD2 may be the D gene (5 bases each). This CDR3 has 11 residues. V lost 6 bases to trimming and J lost 8 bases, with 12 bases between them. Germline V gene lookup returns CDR1 SQVTM and CDR2 ANQGSEA. The DNA of the CDR3 is TGCAGCGTCTTACTAGACAGTACGCAGTATTTT. Amino acids: CSVLLDSTQYF.

The gene calls are TRBV6-5 and TRBJ2-3; D remains ambiguous. Trimming removed 4 bases from V and 3 bases from J, with 17 bases in between. The germline V gene encodes CDR1 MNHEY and CDR2 SVGAGI. The length of the CDR3 is 16 residues. CDR3 loop: CASSSQSFSRTDTQYF. The DNA for the CDR3 is TGTGCCAGCAGTTCTCAGTCATTTTCAAGGACAGATACGCAGTATTTT.